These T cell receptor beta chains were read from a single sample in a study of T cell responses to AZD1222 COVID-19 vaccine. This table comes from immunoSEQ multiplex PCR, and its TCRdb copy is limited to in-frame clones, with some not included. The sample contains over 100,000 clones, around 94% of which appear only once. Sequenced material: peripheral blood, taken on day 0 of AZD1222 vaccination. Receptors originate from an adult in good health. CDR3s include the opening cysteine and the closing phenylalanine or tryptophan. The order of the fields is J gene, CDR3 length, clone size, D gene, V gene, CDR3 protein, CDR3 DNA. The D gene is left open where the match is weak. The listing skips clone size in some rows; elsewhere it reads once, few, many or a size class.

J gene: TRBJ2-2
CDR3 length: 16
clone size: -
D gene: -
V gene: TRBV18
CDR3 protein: CASSPGPQKLTGELFF
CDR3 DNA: TGTGCCAGCTCACCAGGGCCCCAAAAACTTACCGGGGAGCTGTTTTTT

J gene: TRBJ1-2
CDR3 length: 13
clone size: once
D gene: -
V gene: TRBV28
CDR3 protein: CASSLYPNYGYTF
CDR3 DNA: TGTGCCAGCAGTTTATACCCTAACTATGGCTACACCTTC

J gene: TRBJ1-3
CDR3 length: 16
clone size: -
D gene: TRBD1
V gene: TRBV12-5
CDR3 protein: CASGRDRGMTGNTIYF
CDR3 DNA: TGTGCTAGTGGGCGGGACAGGGGGATGACTGGAAACACCATATATTTT

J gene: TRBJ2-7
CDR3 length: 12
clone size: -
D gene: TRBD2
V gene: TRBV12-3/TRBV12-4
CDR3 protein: CASRGLLYEQYF
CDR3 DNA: TGTGCCAGTCGGGGACTACTGTACGAGCAGTACTTC

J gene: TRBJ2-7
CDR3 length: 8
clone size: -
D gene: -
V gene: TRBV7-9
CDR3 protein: CASSFPPF
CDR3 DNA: TGTGCCAGCAGCTTCCCCCCCTTC

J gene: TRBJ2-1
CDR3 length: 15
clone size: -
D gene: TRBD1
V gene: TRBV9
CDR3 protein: CASSPRGQGGYEQFF
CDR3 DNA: TGTGCCAGCAGCCCCAGGGGACAGGGGGGATATGAGCAGTTCTTC

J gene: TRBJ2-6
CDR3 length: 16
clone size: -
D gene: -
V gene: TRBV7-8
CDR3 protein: CASSFFQTSGANVLTF
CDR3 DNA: TGTGCCAGCAGCTTTTTTCAGACCTCTGGGGCCAACGTCCTGACTTTC

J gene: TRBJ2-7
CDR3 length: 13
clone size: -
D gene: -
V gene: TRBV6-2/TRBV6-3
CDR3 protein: CASSYSTPYEQYF
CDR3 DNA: TGTGCCAGCAGTTACTCGACCCCCTACGAGCAGTACTTC

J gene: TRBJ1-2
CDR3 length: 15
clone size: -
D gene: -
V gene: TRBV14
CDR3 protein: CASSETGSPNYGYTF
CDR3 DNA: TGTGCCAGCAGCGAAACAGGGTCGCCTAACTATGGCTACACCTTC

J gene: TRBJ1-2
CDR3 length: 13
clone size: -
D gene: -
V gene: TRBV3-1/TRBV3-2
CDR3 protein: CASSPFGPYGYTF
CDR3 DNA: TGTGCCAGCAGCCCTTTCGGGCCCTATGGCTACACCTTC

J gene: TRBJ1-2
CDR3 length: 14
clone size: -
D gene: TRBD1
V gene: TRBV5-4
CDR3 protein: CASSTQGDVYGYTF
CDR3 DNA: TGTGCCAGCAGTACTCAGGGGGACGTCTATGGCTACACCTTC

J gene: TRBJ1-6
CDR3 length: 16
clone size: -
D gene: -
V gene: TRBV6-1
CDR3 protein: CASSEWRSSYNSPLHF
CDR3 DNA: TGTGCCAGCAGTGAATGGCGGAGCTCCTATAATTCACCCCTCCACTTT

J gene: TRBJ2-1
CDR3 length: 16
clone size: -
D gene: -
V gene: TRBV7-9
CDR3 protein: CASSPSLDRANNEQFF
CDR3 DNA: TGTGCCAGCAGCCCCTCTCTTGACCGAGCCAACAATGAGCAGTTCTTC

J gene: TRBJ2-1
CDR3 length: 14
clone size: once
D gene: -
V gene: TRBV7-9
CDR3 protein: CASRLHGTGNEQFF
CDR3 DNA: TGTGCCAGTCGACTCCATGGGACTGGGAATGAGCAGTTCTTC

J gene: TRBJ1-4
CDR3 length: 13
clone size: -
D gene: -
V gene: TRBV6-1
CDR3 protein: CASSEGRNEKLFF
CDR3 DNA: TGTGCCAGCAGTGAAGGAAGAAATGAAAAACTGTTTTTT

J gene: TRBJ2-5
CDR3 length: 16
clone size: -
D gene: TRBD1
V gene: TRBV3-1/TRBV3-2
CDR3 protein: CASSLPGQGRESTQYF
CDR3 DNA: TGTGCCAGCAGCCTCCCGGGACAGGGAAGGGAGAGTACCCAGTACTTC

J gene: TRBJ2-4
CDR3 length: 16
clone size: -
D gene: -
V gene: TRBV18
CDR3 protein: CASSQTVAGPGNIQYF
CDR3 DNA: TGTGCCAGCTCACAAACCGTAGCCGGACCCGGGAACATTCAGTACTTC

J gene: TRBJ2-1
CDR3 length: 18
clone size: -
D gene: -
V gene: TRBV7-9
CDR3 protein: CASSPSLRRATTANEQFF
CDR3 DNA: TGTGCCAGCAGCCCCTCCCTTCGTAGGGCCACGACAGCAAATGAGCAGTTCTTC

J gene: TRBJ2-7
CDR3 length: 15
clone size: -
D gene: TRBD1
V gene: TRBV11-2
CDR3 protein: CASSPSPLQGTVQYF
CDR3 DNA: TGTGCCAGCAGCCCCTCCCCTCTACAGGGGACAGTGCAGTACTTC

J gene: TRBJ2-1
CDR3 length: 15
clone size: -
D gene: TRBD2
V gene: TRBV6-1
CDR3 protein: CASSELAGGFNEQFF
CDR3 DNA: TGTGCCAGCAGTGAATTAGCGGGAGGGTTCAATGAGCAGTTCTTC

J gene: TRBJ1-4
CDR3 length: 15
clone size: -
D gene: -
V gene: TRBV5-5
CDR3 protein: CASSLNYRELEKLFF
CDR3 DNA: TGTGCCAGCAGCCTAAACTACAGGGAGCTTGAAAAACTGTTTTTT

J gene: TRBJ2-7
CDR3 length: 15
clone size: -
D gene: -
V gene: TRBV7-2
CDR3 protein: CASSLAGGSSYEQYF
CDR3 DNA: TGTGCCAGCAGCTTAGCCGGAGGGAGCTCCTACGAGCAGTACTTC

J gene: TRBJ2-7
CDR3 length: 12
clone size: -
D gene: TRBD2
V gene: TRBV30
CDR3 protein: CAWSAGGYEQYF
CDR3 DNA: TGTGCCTGGAGTGCGGGGGGGTACGAGCAGTACTTC

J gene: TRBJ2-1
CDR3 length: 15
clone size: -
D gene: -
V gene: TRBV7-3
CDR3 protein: CASSLAWSSYNEQFF
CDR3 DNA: TGTGCCAGCAGCTTAGCGTGGAGCTCCTACAATGAGCAGTTCTTC

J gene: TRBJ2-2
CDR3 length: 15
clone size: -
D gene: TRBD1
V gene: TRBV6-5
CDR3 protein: CASSRGTGNTGELFF
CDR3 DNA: TGTGCCAGCAGTCGAGGGACAGGGAACACCGGGGAGCTGTTTTTT

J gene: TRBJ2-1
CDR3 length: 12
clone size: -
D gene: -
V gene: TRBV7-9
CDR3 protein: CASSGDRGEQFF
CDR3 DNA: TGTGCCAGCAGCGGGGACCGCGGGGAGCAGTTCTTC

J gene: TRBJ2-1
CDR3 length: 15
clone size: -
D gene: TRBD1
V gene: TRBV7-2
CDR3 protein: CASSSDRGSYNEQFF
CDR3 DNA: TGTGCCAGCAGCTCGGACAGGGGGTCCTACAATGAGCAGTTCTTC

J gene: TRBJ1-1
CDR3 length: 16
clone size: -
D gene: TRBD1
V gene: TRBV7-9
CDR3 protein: CASIPGQGSLEAEAFF
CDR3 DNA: TGTGCCAGCATACCGGGACAGGGGTCTCTCGAGGCTGAAGCTTTCTTT

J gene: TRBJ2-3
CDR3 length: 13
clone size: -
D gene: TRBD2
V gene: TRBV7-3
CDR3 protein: CASTATSGGTQYF
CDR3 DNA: TGTGCCAGCACCGCAACTAGCGGAGGTACGCAGTATTTT

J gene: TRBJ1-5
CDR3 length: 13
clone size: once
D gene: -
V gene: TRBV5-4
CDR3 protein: CASSYGRNQPQHF
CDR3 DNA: TGTGCCAGCAGCTACGGACGAAATCAGCCCCAGCATTTT

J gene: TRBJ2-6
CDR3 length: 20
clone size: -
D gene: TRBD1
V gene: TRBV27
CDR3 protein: CASSLWARQGYSSGANVLTF
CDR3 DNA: TGTGCCAGCAGTTTATGGGCCAGACAGGGATACAGCTCTGGGGCCAACGTCCTGACTTTC

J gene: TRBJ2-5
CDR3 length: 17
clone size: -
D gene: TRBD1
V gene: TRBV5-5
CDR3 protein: CASSLGYRGQGQETQYF
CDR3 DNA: TGTGCCAGCAGCTTGGGATACAGGGGTCAGGGCCAAGAGACCCAGTACTTC

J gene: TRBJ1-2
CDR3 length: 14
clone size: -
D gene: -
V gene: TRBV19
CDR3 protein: CASSIESGARGYTF
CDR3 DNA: TGTGCCAGTAGTATAGAGTCAGGGGCCAGAGGCTACACCTTC

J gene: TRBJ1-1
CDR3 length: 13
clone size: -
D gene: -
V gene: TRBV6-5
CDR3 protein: CASSSQIGTEAFF
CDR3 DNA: TGTGCCAGCAGTTCTCAGATAGGCACTGAAGCTTTCTTT

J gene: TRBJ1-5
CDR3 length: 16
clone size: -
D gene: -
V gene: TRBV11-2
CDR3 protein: CASSPAQPQGGQPQHF
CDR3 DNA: TGTGCCAGCAGCCCAGCACAACCTCAAGGCGGTCAGCCCCAGCATTTT

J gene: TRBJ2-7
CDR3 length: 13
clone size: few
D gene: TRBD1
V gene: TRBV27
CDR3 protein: CASRPTGTYEQYF
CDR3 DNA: TGTGCCAGCAGGCCGACAGGGACCTACGAGCAGTACTTC

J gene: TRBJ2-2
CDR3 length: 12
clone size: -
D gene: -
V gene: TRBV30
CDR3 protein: CAWSVRNGELFF
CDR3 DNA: TGTGCCTGGAGTGTACGAAACGGGGAGCTGTTTTTT

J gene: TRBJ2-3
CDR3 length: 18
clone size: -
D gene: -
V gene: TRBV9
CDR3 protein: CASSTHGPREMGTDTQYF
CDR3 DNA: TGTGCCAGCAGCACGCATGGACCGAGGGAGATGGGCACAGATACGCAGTATTTT

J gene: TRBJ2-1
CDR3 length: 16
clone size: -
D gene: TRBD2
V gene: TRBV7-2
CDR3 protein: CASSLLGDGRGNEQFF
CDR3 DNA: TGTGCCAGCAGCCTTTTGGGGGATGGGAGGGGAAATGAGCAGTTCTTC

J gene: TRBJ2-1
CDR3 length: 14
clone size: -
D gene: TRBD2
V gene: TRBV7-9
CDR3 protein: CASSTTSGKNEQFF
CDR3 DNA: TGTGCCAGCAGCACCACTAGCGGGAAGAATGAGCAGTTCTTC

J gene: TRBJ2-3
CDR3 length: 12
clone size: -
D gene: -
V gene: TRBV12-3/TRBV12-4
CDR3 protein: CASSLVRDTQYF
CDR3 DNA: TGTGCCAGCAGTTTGGTGAGGGATACGCAGTATTTT

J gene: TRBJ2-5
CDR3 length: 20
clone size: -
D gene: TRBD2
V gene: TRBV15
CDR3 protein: CATSRNSGIALAGFQETQYF
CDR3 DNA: TGTGCCACCAGCAGAAATAGTGGGATCGCGCTAGCGGGATTCCAAGAGACCCAGTACTTC

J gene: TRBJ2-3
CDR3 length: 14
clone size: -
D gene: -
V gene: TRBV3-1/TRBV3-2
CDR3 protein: CASSQDMKGDTQYF
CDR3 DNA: TGTGCCAGCAGCCAAGATATGAAAGGAGATACGCAGTATTTT

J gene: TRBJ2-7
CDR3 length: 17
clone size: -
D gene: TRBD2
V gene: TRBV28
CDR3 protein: CASSFPKGTSAYYEQYF
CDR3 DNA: TGTGCCAGCAGTTTCCCCAAAGGGACTAGCGCCTACTACGAGCAGTACTTC

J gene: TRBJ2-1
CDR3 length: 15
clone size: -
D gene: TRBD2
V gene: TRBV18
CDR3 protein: CASSSDSGMENEQFF
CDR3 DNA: TGTGCCAGCTCATCGGATAGCGGGATGGAGAATGAGCAGTTCTTC

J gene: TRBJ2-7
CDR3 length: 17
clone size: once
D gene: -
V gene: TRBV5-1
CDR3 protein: CASSLESGRSFPYEQYF
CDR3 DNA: TGCGCCAGCAGCTTGGAGTCCGGACGTTCTTTCCCCTACGAGCAGTACTTC

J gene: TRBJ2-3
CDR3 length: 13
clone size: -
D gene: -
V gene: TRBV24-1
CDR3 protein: CATSVQGADTQYF
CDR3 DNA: TGTGCCACCAGTGTTCAGGGAGCAGATACGCAGTATTTT

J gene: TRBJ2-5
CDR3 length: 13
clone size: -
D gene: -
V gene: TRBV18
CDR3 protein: CASSQGGKETQYF
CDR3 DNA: TGTGCCAGCTCCCAGGGGGGCAAGGAGACCCAGTACTTC

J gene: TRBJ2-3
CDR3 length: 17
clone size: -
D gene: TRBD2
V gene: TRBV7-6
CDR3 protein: CASSTGTSGRSTDTQYF
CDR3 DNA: TGTGCCAGCAGCACCGGGACTAGCGGACGGAGCACAGATACGCAGTATTTT